Sequencing of this TCR beta chain was carried out in a study of post-analysis software for immune sequencing data. Whole-study findings and limits: When patients were compared with controls, 4 or 5 TRBV segments were more frequent, TRBV5-6, TRBV5-1 and TRBV20-1 among them. Controls showed significantly higher normalized Chao1 diversity than did multiple sclerosis patients.

Germline CDR1 SGHRS, CDR2 YFSETQ. The CDR3 loop spans 13 amino acids. Trimming took off 2 bases at V and 7 bases at J, with 10 bases between the two ends. This clonotype has only a few counts. What it binds is not known. Prepared TCR beta cDNA libraries contained unique molecular identifiers. Input amounts of 1 to 10 million T cells were used. These gave roughly 500,000 cDNA molecules, so each molecule approximated one T cell. TCRdb independently ran MiXCR on the PCR reads; one entry per CDR3 protein. The sample yields 750,000 to 950,000 distinct CDR3 sequences, around 53% seen once. The sequence was obtained from a girl aged 10 to 17 with multiple sclerosis. This chain links TRBV5-1 with TRBJ2-1; D gene ambiguous. Sequences were obtained from blood. CDR3 in amino acids: CASSLSKMNEQFF. The CDR3 nucleotides read TGCGCCAGCAGCTTAAGCAAGATGAATGAGCAGTTCTTC.